This TCR beta chain was sequenced in a study of blood T cell repertoires in COVID-19. Study-wide context: The United States, Italy and Spain provided the acute and convalescent COVID-19 samples. Nucleic acid was either cDNA or gDNA, and it came from T cells, B-cell-depleted T cells, or PBMCs.

Original processing notes: How many nucleated cells were present was estimated from reference gene primer amplification. The method was immunoSEQ multiplex PCR; TCRdb's version includes in-frame clones alone and lacks a portion of them. V, J and clone size were drawn from that table, and D and trimming were deduced from the DNA. In the table there are some 42,000 clones, roughly 89% of which are singletons. Losses at the gene ends were 0 bases for V and 5 bases for J; bases not matched to a gene: 4. The germline CDR1 and CDR2 sequences are SGHNT and YYREEE (reference sequence). This CDR3 comprises 14 residues.

Sequenced sample: peripheral blood. The chain recombines TRBV5-4 with TRBJ1-2, with TRBD1 matching over 7 bases. The source of this sequence is a human donor in a cohort sampled during active COVID-19. The CDR3 DNA sequence: TGTGCCAGCAGCTTGGAGGGGACAGAGTATGGCTACACCTTC. It is translated as CASSLEGTEYGYTF.